This record looks at one T cell receptor beta chain sequence and its context. Its antigen is not identified. Investigators reverse transcribed all isolated RNA, so they sequenced expressed TCRB transcripts. Libraries were prepared by immunoSEQ multiplex PCR; TCRdb keeps only in-frame clonotypes and omits some of them. The sample shows hundreds of thousands of clones, roughly 12% of them seen only once. Germline CDR1 reads MGHDK; CDR2 reads SYGVNS. The V end was cut by 5 bases, the J end by 0 bases, with 6 bases between. The CDR3 is 13 amino acids. These data originate in a study of beta chain features in type 1 diabetes. Study-wide points: There was a moderate but significant shortening of TCRB CDR3s in all four CD4+ subsets of Type 1 diabetes patients.

This TCR derives from a woman aged 18 to 35 with type 1 diabetes. The material sequenced was naive CD4+ T cells from blood. The chain uses TRBV25-1 and TRBJ2-3; D not resolved. CDR3 sequence (DNA): TGTGCCAGCAGTCAAACTAGCACAGATACGCAGTATTTT. This gives the protein CASSQTSTDTQYF.